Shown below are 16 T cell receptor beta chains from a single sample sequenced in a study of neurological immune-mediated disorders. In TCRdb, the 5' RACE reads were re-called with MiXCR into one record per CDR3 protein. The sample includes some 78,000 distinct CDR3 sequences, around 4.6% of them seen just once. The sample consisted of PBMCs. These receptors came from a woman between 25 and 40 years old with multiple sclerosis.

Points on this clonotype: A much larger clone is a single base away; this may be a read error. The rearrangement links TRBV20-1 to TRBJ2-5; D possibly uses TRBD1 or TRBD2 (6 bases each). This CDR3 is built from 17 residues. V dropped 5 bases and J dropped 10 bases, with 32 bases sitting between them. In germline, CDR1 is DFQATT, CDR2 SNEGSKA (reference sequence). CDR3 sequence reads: CSAPSAPRRGWGKNQYF. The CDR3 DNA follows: TGCAGTGCTCCCTCAGCCCCCCGGAGGGGGTGGGGAAAGAACCAGTACTTC.

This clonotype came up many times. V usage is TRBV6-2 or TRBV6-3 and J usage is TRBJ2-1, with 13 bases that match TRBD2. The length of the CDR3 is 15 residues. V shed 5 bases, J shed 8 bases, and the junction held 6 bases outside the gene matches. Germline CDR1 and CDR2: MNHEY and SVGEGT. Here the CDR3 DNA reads TGTGCCAGCAGTGCCCGGACTAGCGGGAGCTATGAGCAGTTCTTC. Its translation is CASSARTSGSYEQFF.

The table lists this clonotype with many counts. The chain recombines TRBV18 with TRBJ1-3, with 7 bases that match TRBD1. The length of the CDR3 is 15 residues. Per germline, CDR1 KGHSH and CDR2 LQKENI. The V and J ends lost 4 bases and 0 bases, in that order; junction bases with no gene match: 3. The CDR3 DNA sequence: TGTGCCAGCTCACGCGGGACAGACTCTGGAAACACCATATATTTT. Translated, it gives CASSRGTDSGNTIYF.

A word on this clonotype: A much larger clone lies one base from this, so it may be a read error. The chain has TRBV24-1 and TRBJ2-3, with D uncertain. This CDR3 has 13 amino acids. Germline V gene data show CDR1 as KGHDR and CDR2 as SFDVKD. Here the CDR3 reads CATSRDSTDKQYF. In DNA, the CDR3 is TGTGCCACCAGTAGGGATAGCACAGATAAGCAGTATTTT.

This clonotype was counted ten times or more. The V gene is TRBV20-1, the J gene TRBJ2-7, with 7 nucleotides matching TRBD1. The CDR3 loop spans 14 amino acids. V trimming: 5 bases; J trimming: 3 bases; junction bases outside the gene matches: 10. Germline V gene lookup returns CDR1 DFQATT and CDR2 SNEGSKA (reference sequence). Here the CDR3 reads CSAPGTDHFYEQYF. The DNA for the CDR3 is TGCAGTGCTCCCGGGACAGACCATTTCTACGAGCAGTACTTC.

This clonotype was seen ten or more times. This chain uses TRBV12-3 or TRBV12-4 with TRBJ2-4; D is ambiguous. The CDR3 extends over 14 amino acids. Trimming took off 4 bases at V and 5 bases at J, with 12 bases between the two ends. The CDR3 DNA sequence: TGTGCCAGCAGTTCAGTTCTTCCAGAAAACATTCAGTACTTC. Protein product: CASSSVLPENIQYF.

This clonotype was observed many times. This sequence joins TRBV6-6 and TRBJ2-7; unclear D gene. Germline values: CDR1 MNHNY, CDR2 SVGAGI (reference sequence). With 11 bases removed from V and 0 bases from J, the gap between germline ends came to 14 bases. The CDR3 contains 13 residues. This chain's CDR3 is CASVGDTSYEQYF. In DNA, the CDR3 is TGTGCCTCGGTTGGGGATACCTCCTACGAGCAGTACTTC.

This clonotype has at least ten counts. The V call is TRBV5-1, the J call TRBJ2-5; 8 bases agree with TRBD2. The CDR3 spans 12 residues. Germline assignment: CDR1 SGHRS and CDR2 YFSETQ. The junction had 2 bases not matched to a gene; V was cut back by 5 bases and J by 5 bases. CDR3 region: CASSSSGETQYF. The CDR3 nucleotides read TGCGCCAGCAGTTCTAGCGGGGAGACCCAGTACTTC.

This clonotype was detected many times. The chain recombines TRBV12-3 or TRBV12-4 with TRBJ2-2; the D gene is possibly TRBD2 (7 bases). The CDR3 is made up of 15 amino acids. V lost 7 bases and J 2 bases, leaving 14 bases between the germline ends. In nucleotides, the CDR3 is TGTGCCAGCACCCTCGGGGGGCTTAACACCGGGGAGCTGTTTTTT. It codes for CASTLGGLNTGELFF.

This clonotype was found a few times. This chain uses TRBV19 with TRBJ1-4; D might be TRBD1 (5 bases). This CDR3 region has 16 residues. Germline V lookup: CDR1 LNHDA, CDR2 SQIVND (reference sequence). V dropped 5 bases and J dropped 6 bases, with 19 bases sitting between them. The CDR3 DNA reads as TGTGCCAGTAGTCCGGATATCGGGGGGGAAGATGAAAAACTGTTTTTT. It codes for CASSPDIGGEDEKLFF. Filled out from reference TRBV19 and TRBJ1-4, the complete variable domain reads DGGITQSPKYLFRKEGQNVTLSCEQNLNHDAMYWYRQDPGQGLRLIYYSQIVNDFQKGDIAEGYSVSREKKESFPLTVTSAQKNPTAFYLCASSPDIGGEDEKLFFGSGTQLSVL.

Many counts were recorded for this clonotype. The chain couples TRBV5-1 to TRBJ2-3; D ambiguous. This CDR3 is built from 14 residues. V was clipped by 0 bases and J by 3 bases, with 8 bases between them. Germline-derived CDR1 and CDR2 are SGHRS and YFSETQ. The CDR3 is CASSLGGKTDTQYF. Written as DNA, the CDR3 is TGCGCCAGCAGCTTGGGAGGAAAGACAGATACGCAGTATTTT.

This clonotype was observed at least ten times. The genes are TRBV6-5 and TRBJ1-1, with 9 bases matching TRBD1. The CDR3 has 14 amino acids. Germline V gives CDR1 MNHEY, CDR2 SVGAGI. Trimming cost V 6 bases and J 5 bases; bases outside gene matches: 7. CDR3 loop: CASREQGAGTEAFF. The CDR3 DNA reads TGTGCCAGCAGAGAACAGGGGGCCGGTACTGAAGCTTTCTTT.

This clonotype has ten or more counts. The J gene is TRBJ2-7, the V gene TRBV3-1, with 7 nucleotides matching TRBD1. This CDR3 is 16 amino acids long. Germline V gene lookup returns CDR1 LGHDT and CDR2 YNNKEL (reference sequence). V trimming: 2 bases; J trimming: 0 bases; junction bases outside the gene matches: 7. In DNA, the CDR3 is TGTGCCAGCAGCCAATCGACAGGGTCGAGCTCCTACGAGCAGTACTTC. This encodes CASSQSTGSSSYEQYF.

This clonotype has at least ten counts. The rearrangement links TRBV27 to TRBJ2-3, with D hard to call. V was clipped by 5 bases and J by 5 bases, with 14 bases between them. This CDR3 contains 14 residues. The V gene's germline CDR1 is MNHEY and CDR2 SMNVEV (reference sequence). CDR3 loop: CASSPTGILDTQYF. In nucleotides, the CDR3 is TGTGCCAGCAGTCCTACTGGAATATTAGATACGCAGTATTTT.

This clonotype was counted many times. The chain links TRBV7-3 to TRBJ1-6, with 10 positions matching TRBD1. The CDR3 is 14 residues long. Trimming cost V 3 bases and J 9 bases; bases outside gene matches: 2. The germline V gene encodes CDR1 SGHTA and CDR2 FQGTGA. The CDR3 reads CASSLTGGSSPLHF. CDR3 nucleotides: TGTGCCAGCAGCTTGACAGGGGGCAGTTCACCCCTCCACTTT.

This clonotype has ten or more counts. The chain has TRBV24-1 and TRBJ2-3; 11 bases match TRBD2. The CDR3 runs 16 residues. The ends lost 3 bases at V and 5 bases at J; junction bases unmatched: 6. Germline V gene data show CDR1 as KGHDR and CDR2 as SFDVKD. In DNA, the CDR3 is TGTGCCACCAGTGATGTAGCGGGGGGGCGAGGAGATACGCAGTATTTT. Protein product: CATSDVAGGRGDTQYF.